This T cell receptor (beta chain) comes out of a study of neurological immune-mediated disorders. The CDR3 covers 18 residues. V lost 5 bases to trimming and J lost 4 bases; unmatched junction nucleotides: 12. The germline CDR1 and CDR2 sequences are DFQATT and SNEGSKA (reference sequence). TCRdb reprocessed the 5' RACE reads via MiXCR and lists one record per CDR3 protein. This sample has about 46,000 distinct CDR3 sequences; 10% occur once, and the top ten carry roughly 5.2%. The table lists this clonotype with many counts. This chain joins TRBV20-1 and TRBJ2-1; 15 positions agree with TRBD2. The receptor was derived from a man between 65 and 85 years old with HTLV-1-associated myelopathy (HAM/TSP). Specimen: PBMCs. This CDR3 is CSAHPTRGLAGGYNEQFF. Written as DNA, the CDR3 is TGCAGTGCTCACCCCACCAGGGGACTAGCGGGAGGATACAATGAGCAGTTCTTC.